This T cell receptor (beta chain) was observed in a study of vaccination and CD4 T cells after COVID-19. About the research overall: The post-COVID samples were taken a median around 100 days after diagnosis, anywhere from 35 to 161. Study results and caveats: Counts of SARS-CoV-2-reactive clonotypes had a median that went from roughly 21 to 40, a nonsignificant change.

J gave up 7 bases and V 0 bases, and 3 bases lay outside the gene matches. The CDR3 sequence is 15 residues long. The germline gives CDR1 LNHNV, CDR2 YYDKDF (reference sequence). Treatment reported: 10-day PBMC culture with coronavirus spike peptide pools or control peptides (ViraFEST assay). Culture proceeded for ten to eleven days, and CD4+ T cells were then isolated by negative selection. This clonotype has just a few counts. What it recognizes is unknown. Cultured CD4+ T cell DNA was sequenced using the Oncomine TCR Beta short-read assay. TCRdb processed the PCR reads anew with MiXCR; each CDR3 protein has one entry. The sample holds just under 20,000 distinct CDR3 sequences, about 40% seen once.

The rearrangement uses TRBV15 and TRBJ1-6; 7 positions agree with TRBD1. The sequence was collected from a human donor who received a COVID-19 vaccine. The sequenced sample was CD4+ T cells from blood, cultured in vitro, obtained before SARS-CoV-2 vaccination. The CDR3 loop is CATSRDGRGNSPLHF. In DNA form, the CDR3 reads TGTGCCACCAGCAGAGATGGCAGGGGGAATTCACCCCTCCACTTT.